This T cell receptor beta chain was captured in a study of tumor and adjacent non-tumor tissue in lung cancer (dated by TCRdb to the late 2010s). Context from the whole study: The cohort included eleven to twelve adenocarcinoma, 2 squamous cell carcinoma and 1 small cell lung cancer patients. Ages among the roughly 15 patients ranged from about 31 to 85 years, there were 10 men and 5 women, and disease was at TNM stage I to III. Sequencing generated a total of 120 million or so productive TCRbeta reads, averaging roughly 4.2 million reads per sample. Bulk TCRbeta repertoires were compared between lung tumor tissue and matched distant non-tumor lung tissue obtained from fewer than 18 lung cancer patients. For each patient, one tumor sample and one normal lung sample were taken, giving thirty paired specimens that underwent TCRbeta CDR3 sequencing.

Preparation of the library involved multiplex PCR. The sequencer was an Illumina HiSeq 2500. TCRbeta libraries were constructed through three rounds of nested PCR with primers (Table S4) according to protocols modified from ARM-PCR. Before sequencing, PCR products of 200-500 bp were cut from the gel and purified using the QIAquick gel extraction kit. In the paper's pipeline: Reads were cleaned with Trimmomatic, merged with FLASH into complete CDR3 sequences, and assigned to V(D)J germline segments with MiTCR. VDJtools was used to compute clonal diversity as the inverse Simpson's index. In-frame sequences without a premature stop codon were defined as productive reads. Using fastp trimming at Q25 and MiXCR clonotype assembly, TCRdb reanalyzed the public sequencing data and kept in-frame beta chains. Identical CDR3 proteins give one entry, which carries the most common genes and DNA. TCRdb assigned the V and J calls; the authors' analysis was not used. The sample yields 100,000 or so distinct CDR3 sequences; less than 75% were counted once. Of the sample, roughly 19% falls within the top ten clones.

The cysteine opens and the phenylalanine closes a CDR3 of 14 amino acids. Only the CDR3 portion is preserved as DNA: 42 bases, with reading frame beginning at the first base. Looking up the germline V gene yields CDR1 MNHEY and CDR2 SVGAGI. Trimming removed 4 bases from V and 7 bases from J; the gene matches leave 1 base unexplained. Summary of the overall study and its limitations: Only approximately 14 patients were included in the cohort, and the need for larger samples and more detailed clinical data was noted by the authors. The sequencing platform is not named in the methods, and unique molecular identifiers are not mentioned. TCR diversity was significantly higher in younger patients, and higher tumor TCR diversity was associated with shorter overall and disease-free survival. Tumor tissue showed significantly higher TCR diversity (inverse Simpson) than normal lung tissue, at roughly 390 vs 170 (P = 0.0075, Mann-Whitney U test). Because peripheral blood was not sequenced, blood TCRbeta repertoires in the lung cancer patients of the study were not examined. The top 100 clones made up a significantly larger cumulative share of the repertoire in normal lung than in tumor tissue.

At least ten counts were recorded for this clonotype. The specificity of this receptor is unknown. No much larger clone is present one base from it, and per-base qualities are unavailable. Bulk unsorted tissue served as the source for RNA extraction, and RNA quality was assessed using a NanoDrop ND-1000 and an Agilent 2100. The normal lung samples consisted of distant non-tumor tissue collected more than 3 cm from the tumor edge. The donors were newly diagnosed lung cancer patients admitted for thoracic surgery in China from August to November 2014 who had not received prior chemotherapy. Anyone who had undergone radiotherapy or chemotherapy before, or who had another cancer at the same time, was left out of the study. Pieces of surgical tissue measuring about 1-2 cm3 were kept in RNAlater solution and held at -80 degrees C until needed.

The TCR was taken from a young man with non-small cell lung cancer. The chain is encoded by TRBV6-5 joined to TRBJ2-1, and 13 junction bases match TRBD2. The sequencing sample was made of distant non-tumor lung tissue. The encoded CDR3 is CASSWTSGRNEQFF. Read as DNA, the sequence is TGTGCCAGCAGTTGGACTAGCGGGAGAAATGAGCAGTTCTTC.